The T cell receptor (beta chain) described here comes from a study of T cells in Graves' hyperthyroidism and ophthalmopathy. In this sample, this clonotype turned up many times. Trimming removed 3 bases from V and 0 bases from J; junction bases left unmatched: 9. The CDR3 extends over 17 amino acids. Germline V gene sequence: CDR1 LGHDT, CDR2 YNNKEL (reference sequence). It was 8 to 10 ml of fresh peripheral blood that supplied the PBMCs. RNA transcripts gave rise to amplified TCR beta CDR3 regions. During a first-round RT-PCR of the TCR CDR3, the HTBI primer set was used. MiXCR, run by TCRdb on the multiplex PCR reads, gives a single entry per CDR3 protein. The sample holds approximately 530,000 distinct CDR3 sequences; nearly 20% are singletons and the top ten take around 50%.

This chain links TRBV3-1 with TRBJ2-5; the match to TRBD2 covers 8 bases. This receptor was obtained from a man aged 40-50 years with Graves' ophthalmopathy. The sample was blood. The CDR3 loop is CASSQGKGLGNQETQYF. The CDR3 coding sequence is TGTGCCAGCAGCCAGGGGAAGGGACTAGGTAACCAAGAGACCCAGTACTTC.